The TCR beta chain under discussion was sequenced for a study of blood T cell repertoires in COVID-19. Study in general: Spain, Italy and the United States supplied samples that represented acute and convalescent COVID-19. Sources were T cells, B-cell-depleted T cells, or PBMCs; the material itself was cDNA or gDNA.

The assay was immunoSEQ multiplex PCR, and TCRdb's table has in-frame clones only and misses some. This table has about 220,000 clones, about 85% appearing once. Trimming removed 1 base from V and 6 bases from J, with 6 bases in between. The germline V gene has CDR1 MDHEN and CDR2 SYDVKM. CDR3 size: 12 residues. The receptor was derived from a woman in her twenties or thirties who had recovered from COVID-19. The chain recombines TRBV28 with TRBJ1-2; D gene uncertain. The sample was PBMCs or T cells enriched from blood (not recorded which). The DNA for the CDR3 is TGTGCCAGCAGTTTATATCAGGATGGCTACACCTTC. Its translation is CASSLYQDGYTF.